Detailed here is one T cell receptor beta chain. The source of the sample is a study of control samples from healthy donors and cancer patients. Profiled with immunoSEQ multiplex PCR; TCRdb holds only in-frame clones, not every one. The sample consists of tens of thousands of clones, about three quarters of them appearing once. Trimming stripped 3 bases from V and 1 base from J, with 13 bases between. The CDR3 length is 16 residues. CDR1 and CDR2 from the germline V gene are KGHSH and LQKENI. Source material: formalin-fixed, paraffin-embedded tissue. The chain carries TRBV18 and TRBJ2-4; D uncertain. The clonotype originates from a male donor with melanoma. This CDR3 reads CASSPQGSVAKNIQYF. The CDR3 nucleotides are TGTGCCAGCTCACCCCAAGGTAGTGTGGCCAAAAACATTCAGTACTTC. Drawing the rest from reference TRBV18 and TRBJ2-4, the complete variable domain is NAGVMQNPRHLVRRRGQEARLRCSPMKGHSHVYWYRQLPEEGLKFMVYLQKENIIDESGMPKERFSAEFPKEGPSILRIQQVVRGDSAAYFCASSPQGSVAKNIQYFGAGTRLSVL.